A selection of T cell receptor beta chains follows, all from one sample in a study of molecular identifiers for immune sequencing clone quantification. From the PCR reads, TCRdb called clonotypes with MiXCR, one entry per CDR3 protein. The sample lists over 550,000 distinct CDR3 sequences; about 25% were seen once. Sequencing was done on a sample of naive CD8+ T cells from blood, with Jurkat cell RNA spiked in. These receptor sequences come from a human donor in good health. Some libraries in this study had Jurkat cell RNA spiked in. Both conserved end residues are part of each CDR3. D genes are given only for firm matches. Rows give clone size only sometimes, using once, few, many, or a class for an expanded clone.

cdr3_length j_call clone_size d_call v_call cdr3_nt cdr3_aa
14 TRBJ1-1 few TRBD1 TRBV6-5 TGTGCCAGCAGTCTTTGGACAGGGGGCACTGAAGCTTTCTTT CASSLWTGGTEAFF
16 TRBJ2-7 once . TRBV6-1 TGTGCCAGCAGGCCCCAGGTCGTAGCGCCCGTCCGCGAGCAGTACTTC CASRPQVVAPVREQYF
15 TRBJ2-5 many . TRBV24-1 TGTGCCACCAGTGATTTTGCGGGTCCACAAGAGACCCAGTACTTC CATSDFAGPQETQYF
13 TRBJ2-5 many . TRBV10-3 TGTGCCATCAGTGTAGTCAGCCAAGAGACCCAGTACTTC CAISVVSQETQYF
16 TRBJ2-7 . . TRBV12-3/TRBV12-4 TGTGCCAGCTCCTTCGGTAGGTGGACAGTTAACTACGAGCAGTACTTC CASSFGRWTVNYEQYF
15 TRBJ2-1 . TRBD2 TRBV19 TGTGCCAGTACCTGGTCTAGCGGGGGGGCCCATGAGCAGTTCTTC CASTWSSGGAHEQFF
14 TRBJ2-7 many . TRBV6-2/TRBV6-3 TGTGCCAGCACCGATAGTAGCGCCTCCTACGAGCAGTACTTC CASTDSSASYEQYF
13 TRBJ2-7 . . TRBV6-1 TGTGCCAGCAACGCAGGACAGTCCTACGAGCAGTACTTC CASNAGQSYEQYF
15 TRBJ2-7 . TRBD2 TRBV5-1 TGCGCCAGCAGCTTTTTTAGCGGGGGGAGCTACGAGCAGTACTTC CASSFFSGGSYEQYF
14 TRBJ1-4 many TRBD1 TRBV2 TGTGCCAGCAGTGAGACAGGGACTAATGAAAAACTGTTTTTT CASSETGTNEKLFF
16 TRBJ1-5 few . TRBV28 TGTGCCAGCAGTTTGTTGGGGAGAGATGGCAATCAGCCCCAGCATTTT CASSLLGRDGNQPQHF
14 TRBJ2-2 many . TRBV6-2/TRBV6-3 TGTGCCAGCAGTTGGGGACCGTACACCGGGGAGCTGTTTTTT CASSWGPYTGELFF
16 TRBJ2-1 . TRBD2 TRBV2 TGTGCCAGCAAAGGACTAGCGGGAGTCCGTTACAATGAGCAGTTCTTC CASKGLAGVRYNEQFF
14 TRBJ2-7 . TRBD2 TRBV15 TGTGCCACCAGCAGAGAGGCTAGCGGGAGCGAGCAGTACTTC CATSREASGSEQYF
13 TRBJ1-1 many . TRBV6-5 TGTGCCAGCAGTCCTGCGGACTCCACTGAAGCTTTCTTT CASSPADSTEAFF
13 TRBJ1-4 many . TRBV7-2 TGTGCCAGCAGCTTAATGGCTAATGAAAAACTGTTTTTT CASSLMANEKLFF
12 TRBJ1-2 . . TRBV9 TGTGCCAGCAGCGGAAACAGCTATGGCTACGCCTTC CASSGNSYGYAF
16 TRBJ2-3 many . TRBV4-1 TGCGCCAGCAGCCAACTTGCGGGGACAAATTCTCGTACGCAGTATTTT CASSQLAGTNSRTQYF
12 TRBJ2-6 few . TRBV5-1 TGCGCCAGCGCCCGGGGGGCCAACGTCCTGACTTTC CASARGANVLTF
15 TRBJ2-3 many . TRBV7-8 TGTGCCAGCAGCCGCGTGGAGGGGAACACAGATACGCAGTATTTT CASSRVEGNTDTQYF
12 TRBJ2-5 . . TRBV20-1 TGCAGTGCTAGTCTTTGGCAAGAGACCCAGTACTTC CSASLWQETQYF
15 TRBJ2-7 many . TRBV27 TGTGCCAGCAGTCTCCGCGAGGGGAGCTGGAACGAGCAGTACTTC CASSLREGSWNEQYF
13 TRBJ1-4 . . TRBV6-5 TGTGCCAGCAGCCCCGTAACTAATGAAAAACTGTTTTTT CASSPVTNEKLFF
16 TRBJ2-2 . . TRBV7-6 TGTGCCAGCAGCTTAGGGCCAGGGCTAGCTACCGGGGAGCTGTTTTTT CASSLGPGLATGELFF